A selection of T cell receptor beta chains follows, all from one sample in a study of identical twins. In TCRdb, the 5' RACE reads were re-called with MiXCR into one record per CDR3 protein. Among approximately 260,000 distinct CDR3 sequences, about 8% were seen once, and the ten largest hold 2.5% to 3.5%. The data were also submitted as part of a second study, on yellow fever vaccine responses in identical twins.

The sample taken for sequencing was CD8+ T cells sorted from blood. The receptors come from a woman between 18 and 29 years old in good health. Both conserved end residues are part of each CDR3. A D gene is named only where the DNA matches it firmly. Clone size is shown for a subset of rows, as once, few, many or a class of expanded clone.

>TRBJ2-7|TRBV4-3|-|-
TGCGCCAGCAGCCAAGATGACAGGAGCTACGAGCAGTACTTC
CASSQDDRSYEQYF
>TRBJ2-1|TRBV20-1|few|TRBD2
TGCAGTGCTAGAGATCTAGCGGGAGGGCGGGATGAGCAGTTCTTC
CSARDLAGGRDEQFF
>TRBJ2-7|TRBV28|many|TRBD1
TGTGCCAGCAAGCAGGGGGCTTCCTACGAGCAGTACTTC
CASKQGASYEQYF
>TRBJ2-1|TRBV12-3/TRBV12-4|many|-
TGTGCCAGCAGTTTTATATCGGTGTGGGAGCAGTTCTTC
CASSFISVWEQFF
>TRBJ2-5|TRBV9|few|TRBD2
TGTGCCAGCAGCGTATCTAGCGGGAGGGTCGGGGAGACCCAGTACTTC
CASSVSSGRVGETQYF
>TRBJ2-1|TRBV12-3/TRBV12-4|-|TRBD2
TGTGCCAGCAGTTTAGGGGAAGGACTAGCTATGTGGAATGAGCAGTTCTTC
CASSLGEGLAMWNEQFF
>TRBJ2-1|TRBV12-3/TRBV12-4|many|-
TGTGCCAGCAGATCCGGGTCCTCATACAATGAGCAGTTCTTC
CASRSGSSYNEQFF
>TRBJ2-7|TRBV7-9|many|-
TGTGCCAGCAGCTTAGGGTCAGGAGAGCAGTACTTC
CASSLGSGEQYF
>TRBJ2-5|TRBV13|once|-
TGTGCCAGCAGCTTAGATCCCTCCCTCCCCCAAGAGACCCAGTACTTC
CASSLDPSLPQETQYF
>TRBJ2-3|TRBV12-3/TRBV12-4|few|-
TGTGCCATTCGACTGGGCACAGATACGCAGTATTTT
CAIRLGTDTQYF
>TRBJ2-2|TRBV11-3|-|-
TGTGCCAGCAGCCCTCCTGGGAACGGGGAGCTGTTTTTT
CASSPPGNGELFF
>TRBJ2-5|TRBV4-3|-|-
TGCGCCAGCAGCCAATGGCTGGAAGAGACCCAGTACTTC
CASSQWLEETQYF
>TRBJ2-1|TRBV28|few|-
TGTGCCAGCATCCCCAGTGGGGGGCACGGTGAGCAGTTCTTC
CASIPSGGHGEQFF
>TRBJ2-7|TRBV5-5|many|-
TGTGCCAGCAGCTGGGACGCGGGGCTTCGGTACGAGCAGTACTTC
CASSWDAGLRYEQYF
>TRBJ1-6|TRBV20-1|few|-
TGCAGTGGAGGGAGGGGGGAGATTTCACCCCTCCACTTT
CSGGRGEISPLHF
>TRBJ2-1|TRBV20-1|-|-
TGCAGTGCTAGAGAGTATTTGGGCAATGAGCAGTTCTTC
CSAREYLGNEQFF
>TRBJ2-2|TRBV10-3|few|-
TGTGCCATCACTTCAGGGTTCGGGGAGCTGTTTTTT
CAITSGFGELFF
>TRBJ2-7|TRBV28|few|-
TGTGCCAGCAGTTTCCAGTTACGGTGGGTAGAGTACGAGCAGTACTTC
CASSFQLRWVEYEQYF
>TRBJ1-1|TRBV2|-|-
TGTGCCAGCAGTTTACTTTACACTGAAGCTTTCTTT
CASSLLYTEAFF
>TRBJ2-1|TRBV6-4|-|TRBD1
TGTGCCAGCAGCCTGGACAGGGAGGCCTACAATGAGCAGTTCTTC
CASSLDREAYNEQFF
>TRBJ2-2|TRBV7-8|many|TRBD2
TGTGCCAGCAGTTGGACTAGCGGGGGTTCGAACACCGGGGAGCTGTTTTTT
CASSWTSGGSNTGELFF
>TRBJ1-1|TRBV4-3|many|-
TGCGCCAGCAGCCAAGATATCGAGGGCTTACTAGGGACTGAAGCTTTCTTT
CASSQDIEGLLGTEAFF
>TRBJ2-1|TRBV21-1|-|-
TGTGCCAGCAGCAAAAATTGGCGGGGGCGACTCAATGAGCAGTTCTTC
CASSKNWRGRLNEQFF